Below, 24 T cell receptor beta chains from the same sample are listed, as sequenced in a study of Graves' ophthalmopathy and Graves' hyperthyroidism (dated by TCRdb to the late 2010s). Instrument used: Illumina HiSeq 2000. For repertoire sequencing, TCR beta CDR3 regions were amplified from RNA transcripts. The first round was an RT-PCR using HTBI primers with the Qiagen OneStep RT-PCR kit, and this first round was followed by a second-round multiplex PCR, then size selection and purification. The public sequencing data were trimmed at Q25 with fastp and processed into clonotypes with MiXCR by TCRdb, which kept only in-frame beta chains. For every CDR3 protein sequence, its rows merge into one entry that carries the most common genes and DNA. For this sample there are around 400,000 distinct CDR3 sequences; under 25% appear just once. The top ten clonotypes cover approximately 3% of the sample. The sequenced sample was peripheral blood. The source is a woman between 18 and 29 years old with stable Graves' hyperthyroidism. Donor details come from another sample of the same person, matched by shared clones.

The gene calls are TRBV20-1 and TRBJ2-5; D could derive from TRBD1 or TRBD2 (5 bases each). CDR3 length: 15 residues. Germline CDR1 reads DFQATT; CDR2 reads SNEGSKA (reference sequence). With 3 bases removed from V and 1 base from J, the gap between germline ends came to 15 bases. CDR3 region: CSASTPKGRQETQYF. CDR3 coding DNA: TGCAGTGCTAGCACGCCGAAGGGACGCCAAGAGACCCAGTACTTC.

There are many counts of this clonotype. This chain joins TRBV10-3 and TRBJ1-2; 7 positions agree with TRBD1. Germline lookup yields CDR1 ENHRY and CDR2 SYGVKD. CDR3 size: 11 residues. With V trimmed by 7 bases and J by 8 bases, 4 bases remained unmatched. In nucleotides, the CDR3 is TGTGCCATCACAGGGGGATCGGGCTACACCTTC. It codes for CAITGGSGYTF.

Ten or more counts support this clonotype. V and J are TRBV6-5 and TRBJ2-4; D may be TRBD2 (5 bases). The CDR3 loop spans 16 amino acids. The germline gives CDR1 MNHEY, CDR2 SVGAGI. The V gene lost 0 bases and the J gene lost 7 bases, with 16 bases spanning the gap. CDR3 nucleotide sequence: TGTGCCAGCAGTTACTCCCGAGGGCAGGCCCGGAACATTCAGTACTTC. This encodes CASSYSRGQARNIQYF.

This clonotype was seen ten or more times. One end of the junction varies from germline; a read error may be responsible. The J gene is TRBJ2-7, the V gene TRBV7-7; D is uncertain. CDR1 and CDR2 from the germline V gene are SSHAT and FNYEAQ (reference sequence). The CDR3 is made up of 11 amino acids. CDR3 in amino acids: CASSHAYEQYF. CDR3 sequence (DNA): TGTGCTAGCAGCCACGCCTACGAGCAGTACTTC.

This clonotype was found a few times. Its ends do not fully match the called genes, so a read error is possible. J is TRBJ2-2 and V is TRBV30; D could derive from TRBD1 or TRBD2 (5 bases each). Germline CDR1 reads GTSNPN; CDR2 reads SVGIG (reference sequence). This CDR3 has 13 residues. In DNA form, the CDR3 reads TGTGCCTGGAGTATGGGGGAGACCGGGGAGCTGTCTTTT. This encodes CAWSMGETGELSF.

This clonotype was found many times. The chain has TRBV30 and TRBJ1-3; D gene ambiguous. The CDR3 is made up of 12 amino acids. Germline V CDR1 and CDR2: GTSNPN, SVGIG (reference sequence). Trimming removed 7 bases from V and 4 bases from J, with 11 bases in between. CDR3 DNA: TGTGCCTTCACGACATTGGGAAACACCATATATTTT. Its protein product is CAFTTLGNTIYF.

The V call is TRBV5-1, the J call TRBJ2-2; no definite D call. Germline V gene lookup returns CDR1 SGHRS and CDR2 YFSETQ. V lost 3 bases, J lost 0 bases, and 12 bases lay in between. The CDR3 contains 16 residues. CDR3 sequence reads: CASSSGLGSNTGELFF. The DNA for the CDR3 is TGCGCCAGCAGCTCAGGTTTGGGGTCGAACACCGGGGAGCTGTTTTTT.

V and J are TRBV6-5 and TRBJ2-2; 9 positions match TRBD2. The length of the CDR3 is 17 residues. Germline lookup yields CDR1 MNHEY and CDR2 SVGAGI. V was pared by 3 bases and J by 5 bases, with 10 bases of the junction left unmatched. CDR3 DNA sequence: TGTGCCAGCAGTTATGGGGCGGGAGGGCTTAAAACCGGGGAGCTGTTTTTT. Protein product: CASSYGAGGLKTGELFF.

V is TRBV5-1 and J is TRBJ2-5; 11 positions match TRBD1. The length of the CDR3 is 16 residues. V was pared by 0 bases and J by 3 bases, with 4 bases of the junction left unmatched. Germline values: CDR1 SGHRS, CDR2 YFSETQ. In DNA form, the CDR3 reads TGCGCCAGCAGCTTGGCGCCGGGACAGGGGGAAGAGACCCAGTACTTC. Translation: CASSLAPGQGEETQYF.

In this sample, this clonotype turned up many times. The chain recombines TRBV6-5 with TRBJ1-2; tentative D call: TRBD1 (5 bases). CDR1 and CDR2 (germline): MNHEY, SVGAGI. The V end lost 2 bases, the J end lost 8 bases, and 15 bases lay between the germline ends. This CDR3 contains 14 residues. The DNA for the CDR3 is TGTGCCAGCAGTTACAGTAGTACAGGCGGCGGCTACACCTTC. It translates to CASSYSSTGGGYTF.

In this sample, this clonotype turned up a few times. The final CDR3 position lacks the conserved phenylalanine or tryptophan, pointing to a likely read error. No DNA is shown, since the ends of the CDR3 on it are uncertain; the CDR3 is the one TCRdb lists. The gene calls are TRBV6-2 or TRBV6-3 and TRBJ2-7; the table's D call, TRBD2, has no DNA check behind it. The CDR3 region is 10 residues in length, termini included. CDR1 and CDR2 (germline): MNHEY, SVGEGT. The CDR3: CASTRGGLAG.

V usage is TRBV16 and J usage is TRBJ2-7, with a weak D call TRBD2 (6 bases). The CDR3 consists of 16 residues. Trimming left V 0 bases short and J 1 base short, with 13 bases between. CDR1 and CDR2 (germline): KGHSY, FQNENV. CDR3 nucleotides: TGTGCCAGCAGCCAATCTCGGAGGGAGTGGTCCTACGAGCAGTACTTC. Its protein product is CASSQSRREWSYEQYF.

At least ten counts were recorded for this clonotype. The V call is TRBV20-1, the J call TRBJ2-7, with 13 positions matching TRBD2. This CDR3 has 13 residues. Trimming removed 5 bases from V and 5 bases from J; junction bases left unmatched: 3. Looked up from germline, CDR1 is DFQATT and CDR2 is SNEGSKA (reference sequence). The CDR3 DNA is TGCAGTGCTGGGACTAGCGGGATAAACGAGCAGTACTTC. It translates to CSAGTSGINEQYF.

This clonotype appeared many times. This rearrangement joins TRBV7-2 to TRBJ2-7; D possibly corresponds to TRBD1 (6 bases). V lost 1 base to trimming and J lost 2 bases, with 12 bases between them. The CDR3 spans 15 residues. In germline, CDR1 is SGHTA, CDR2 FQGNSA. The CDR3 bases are TGTGCCAGCAGCTTAGTACAGGGCAGTCCCTACGAGCAGTACTTC. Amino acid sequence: CASSLVQGSPYEQYF. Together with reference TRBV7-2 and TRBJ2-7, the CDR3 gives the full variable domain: GAGVSQSPSNKVTEKGKDVELRCDPISGHTALYWYRQSLGQGLEFLIYFQGNSAPDKSGLPSDRFSAERTGGSVSTLTIQRTQQEDSAVYLCASSLVQGSPYEQYFGPGTRLTVT.

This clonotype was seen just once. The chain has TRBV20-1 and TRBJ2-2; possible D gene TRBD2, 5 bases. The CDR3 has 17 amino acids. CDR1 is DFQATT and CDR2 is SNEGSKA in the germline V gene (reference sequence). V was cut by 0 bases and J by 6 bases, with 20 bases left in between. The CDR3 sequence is CSARDARFGIGAGELFF. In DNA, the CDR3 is TGCAGTGCTAGAGATGCCAGGTTCGGGATTGGCGCCGGGGAGCTGTTTTTT.

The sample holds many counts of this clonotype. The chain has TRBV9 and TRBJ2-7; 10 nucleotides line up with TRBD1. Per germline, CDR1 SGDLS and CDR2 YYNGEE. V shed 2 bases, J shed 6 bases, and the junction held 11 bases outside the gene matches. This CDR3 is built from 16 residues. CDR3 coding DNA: TGTGCCAGCAGCGTCGACCCCGGGACAGGGGTGGGCGAGCAGTACTTC. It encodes CASSVDPGTGVGEQYF.

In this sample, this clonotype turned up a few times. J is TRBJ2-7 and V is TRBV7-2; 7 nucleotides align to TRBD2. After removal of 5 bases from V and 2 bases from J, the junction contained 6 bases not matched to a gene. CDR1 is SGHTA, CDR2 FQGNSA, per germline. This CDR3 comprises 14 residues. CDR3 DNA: TGTGCCAGCAGCCTCAGCGGGATCCCCTACGAGCAGTACTTC. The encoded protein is CASSLSGIPYEQYF.

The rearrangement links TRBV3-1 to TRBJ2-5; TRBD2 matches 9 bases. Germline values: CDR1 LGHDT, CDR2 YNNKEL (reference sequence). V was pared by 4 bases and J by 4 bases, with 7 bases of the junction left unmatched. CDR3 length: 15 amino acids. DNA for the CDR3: TGTGCCAGCAGCCGTGGCGGGGGGGCCGGAGAGACCCAGTACTTC. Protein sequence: CASSRGGGAGETQYF.

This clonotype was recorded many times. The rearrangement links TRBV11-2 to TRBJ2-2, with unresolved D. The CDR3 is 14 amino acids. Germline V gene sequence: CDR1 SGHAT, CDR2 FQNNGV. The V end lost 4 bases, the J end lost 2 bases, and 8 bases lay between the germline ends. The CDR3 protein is CASSWSLNTGELFF. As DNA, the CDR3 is TGTGCCAGCAGCTGGAGCCTAAACACCGGGGAGCTGTTTTTT.

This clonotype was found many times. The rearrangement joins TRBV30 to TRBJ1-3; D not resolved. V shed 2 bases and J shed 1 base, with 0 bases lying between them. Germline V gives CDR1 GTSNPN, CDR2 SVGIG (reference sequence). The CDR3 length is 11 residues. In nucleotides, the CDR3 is TGTGCCTGGAGTTCTGGAAACACCATATATTTT. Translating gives CAWSSGNTIYF.

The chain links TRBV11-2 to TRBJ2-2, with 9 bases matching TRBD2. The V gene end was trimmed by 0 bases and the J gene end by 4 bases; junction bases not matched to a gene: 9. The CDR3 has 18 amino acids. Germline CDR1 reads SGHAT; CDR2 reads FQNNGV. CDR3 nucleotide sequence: TGTGCCAGCAGCTTAGAGGCCCGACAGCGGGGGGTCACCGGGGAGCTGTTTTTT. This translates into CASSLEARQRGVTGELFF. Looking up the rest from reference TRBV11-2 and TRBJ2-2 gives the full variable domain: EAGVAQSPRYKIIEKRQSVAFWCNPISGHATLYWYQQILGQGPKLLIQFQNNGVVDDSQLPKDRFSAERLKGVDSTLKIQPAKLEDSAVYLCASSLEARQRGVTGELFFGEGSRLTVL.

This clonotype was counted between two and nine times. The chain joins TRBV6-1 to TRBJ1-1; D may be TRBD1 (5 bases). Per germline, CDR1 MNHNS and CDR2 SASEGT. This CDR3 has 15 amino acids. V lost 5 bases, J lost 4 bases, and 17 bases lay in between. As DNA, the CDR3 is TGTGCCAGCAGTCCCCACGCAGGGTTGGGCACTGAAGCTTTCTTT. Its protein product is CASSPHAGLGTEAFF.

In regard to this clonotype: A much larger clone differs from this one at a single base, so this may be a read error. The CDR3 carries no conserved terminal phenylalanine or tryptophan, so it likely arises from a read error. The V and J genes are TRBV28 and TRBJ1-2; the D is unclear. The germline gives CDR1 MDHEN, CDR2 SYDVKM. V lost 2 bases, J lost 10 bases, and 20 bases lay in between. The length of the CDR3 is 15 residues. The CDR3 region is CASSLTRSGRVDYTL. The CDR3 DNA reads TGTGCCAGCAGTTTAACGAGGTCCGGGCGGGTCGACTACACCCTC.

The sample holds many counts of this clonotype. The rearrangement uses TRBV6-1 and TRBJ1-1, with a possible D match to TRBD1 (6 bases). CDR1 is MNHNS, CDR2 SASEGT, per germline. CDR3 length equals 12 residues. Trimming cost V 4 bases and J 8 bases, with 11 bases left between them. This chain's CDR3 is CASSGDKPEAFF. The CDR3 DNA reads TGTGCCAGCAGTGGGGACAAGCCCGAAGCTTTCTTT.